The source of this T cell receptor (beta chain) is a study of PD-1 blockade in classical Hodgkin lymphoma. Study outcomes and limitations: No one has yet defined what causes the repertoire differences, which may be disease activity or prior therapy. Healthy donors reportedly exceeded newly diagnosed patients in baseline TCR diversity. The authors excluded patients who started nivolumab under 1 year after ASCT. Significant TCR diversity gains by C4D1 occurred in CD4+ but not CD8+ cells.

This clone was detected only once. What it binds is not known. Time point specified: cycle 4 day 1 (C4D1), after more than 5 weeks of nivolumab. No patient escaped relapse after autologous stem cell transplantation, and brentuximab vedotin exposure varied. The study purified CD4+ T cells from thawed PBMCs using magnetic negative selection. The protocol was immunoSEQ multiplex PCR, while the TCRdb copy is restricted to in-frame clones and leaves out a portion. The table lists under 15,000 clones, 88% of them singletons. Between the trimmed V and J ends, which lost 6 bases and 7 bases, there was a span of 18 bases. Germline CDR1 and CDR2: SQVTM and ANQGSEA. This CDR3 spans 13 amino acids.

The sample was CD4+ T cells from blood, taken before the fourth cycle of nivolumab. The chain joins TRBV29-1 to TRBJ2-5; D may match TRBD1 or TRBD2 (6 bases each). The source is a human donor with classical Hodgkin lymphoma. CDR3 bases: TGCAGCGTGACCCCGGGGGCCGTAGGGACCCAGTACTTC. This gives the protein CSVTPGAVGTQYF.